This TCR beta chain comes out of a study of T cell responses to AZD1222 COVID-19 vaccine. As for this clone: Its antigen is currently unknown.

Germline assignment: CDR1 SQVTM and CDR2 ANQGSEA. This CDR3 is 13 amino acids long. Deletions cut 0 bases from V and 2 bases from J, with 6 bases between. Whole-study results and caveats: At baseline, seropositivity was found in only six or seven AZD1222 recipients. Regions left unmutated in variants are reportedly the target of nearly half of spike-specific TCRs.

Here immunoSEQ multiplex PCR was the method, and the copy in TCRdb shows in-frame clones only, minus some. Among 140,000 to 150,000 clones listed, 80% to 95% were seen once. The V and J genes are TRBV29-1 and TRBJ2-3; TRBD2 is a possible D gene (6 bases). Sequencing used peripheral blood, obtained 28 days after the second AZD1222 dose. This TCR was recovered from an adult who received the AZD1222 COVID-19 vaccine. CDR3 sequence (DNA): TGCAGCGTTGAAGAGGGACTCACAGATACGCAGTATTTT. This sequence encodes CSVEEGLTDTQYF.